What follows is one T cell receptor (beta chain) and its context. These data originate in a study of T cell changes during pregnancy in multiple sclerosis. This CDR3 has 12 amino acids. J gave up 5 bases and V 5 bases, and 4 bases lay outside the gene matches. CDR1 is SGDLS and CDR2 is YYNGEE in the germline V gene. The protocol was immunoSEQ multiplex PCR, while the TCRdb copy is restricted to in-frame clones and leaves out a portion. The sample contains around 62,000 clones, roughly 93% of which appear only once. The sequence was collected from a female donor with multiple sclerosis, enrolled in a pregnancy study. The sample here was CD8+ T cells from peripheral blood mononuclear cells, taken in the second trimester of pregnancy. The chain joins TRBV9 to TRBJ2-7, with 7 bases lining up with TRBD1. DNA of the CDR3: TGTGCCAGCAGTGGAGACAGGGACGAGCAGTACTTC. Translated: CASSGDRDEQYF. Full variable domain (missing parts from reference TRBV9 and TRBJ2-7): DSGVTQTPKHLITATGQRVTLRCSPRSGDLSVYWYQQSLDQGLQFLIQYYNGEERAKGNILERFSAQQFPDLHSELNLSSLELGDSALYFCASSGDRDEQYFGPGTRLTVT.